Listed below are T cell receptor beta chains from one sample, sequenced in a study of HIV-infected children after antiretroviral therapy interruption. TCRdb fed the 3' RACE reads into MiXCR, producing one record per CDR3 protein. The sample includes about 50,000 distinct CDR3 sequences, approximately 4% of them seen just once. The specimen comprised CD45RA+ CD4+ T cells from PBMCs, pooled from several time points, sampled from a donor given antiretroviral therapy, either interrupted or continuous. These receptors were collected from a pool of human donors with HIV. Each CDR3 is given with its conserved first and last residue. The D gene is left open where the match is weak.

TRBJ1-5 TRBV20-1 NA CSARGHLSNQPQHF
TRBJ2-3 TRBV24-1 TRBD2 CATSGVAGVTDTQYF
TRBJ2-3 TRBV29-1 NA CSADGAGGTDTQYF
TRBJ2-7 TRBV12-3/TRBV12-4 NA CASSFPWTGEQYF
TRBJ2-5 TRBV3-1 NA CASSVDRAQETQYF
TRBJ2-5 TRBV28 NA CASRRAVGETQYF
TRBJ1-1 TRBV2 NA CASSGTHLQAFF
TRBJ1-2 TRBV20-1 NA CSAARDDGPSGYTF
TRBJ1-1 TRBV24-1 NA CATSGGPMDTEAFF
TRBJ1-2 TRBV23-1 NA CASSQSSDSPALTGGYTF
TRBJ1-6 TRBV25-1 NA CASSEYSSSRPLHF
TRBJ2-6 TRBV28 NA CASSDLISSGANVLTF
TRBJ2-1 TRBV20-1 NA CSAEGYNEQFF
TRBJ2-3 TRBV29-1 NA CSSGTDTDTQYF
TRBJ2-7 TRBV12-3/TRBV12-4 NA CASSRDTSYEQYF
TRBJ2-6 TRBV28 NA CASSSPGTQGGANVLTF
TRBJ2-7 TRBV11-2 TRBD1 CASSIRQGLDEQYF
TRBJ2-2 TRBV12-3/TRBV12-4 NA CASSLRGGDTGELFF
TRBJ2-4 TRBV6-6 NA CASRIPGQNTLYF
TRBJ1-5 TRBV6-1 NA CASSRDMPQHF
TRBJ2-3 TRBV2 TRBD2 CASSDQASLAGTDTQYF
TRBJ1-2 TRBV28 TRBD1 CASSSGTVNYGYTF
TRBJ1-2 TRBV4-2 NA CASRRVGGYTF
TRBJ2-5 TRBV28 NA CASSLPGGIETQYF
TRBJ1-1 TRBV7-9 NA CASSLESAAAEAFF
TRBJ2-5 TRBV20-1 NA CSVGGRSETQYF
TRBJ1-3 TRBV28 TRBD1 CASGQGSSGNTIYF
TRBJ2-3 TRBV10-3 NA CAISESLPGPDTQYF
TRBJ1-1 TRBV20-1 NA CSARDPQGPNTEAFF
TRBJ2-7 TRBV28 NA CASSLGPAGYEQYF
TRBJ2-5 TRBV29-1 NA CSVIKSQETQYF
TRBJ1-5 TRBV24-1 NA CATSGTGNQPQHF